These 22 T cell receptor beta chains share one sample of origin, sequenced in a study of graft-versus-host responses after intestinal transplantation. These receptors' antigens are unknown. The repertoire was sequenced with immunoSEQ multiplex PCR; TCRdb's copy has only in-frame clones and lacks some. The sample contains more than 95,000 clones, more than 85% of which appear only once. Material: unstimulated CD4+ T cells sorted from spleen or lymph node cells, obtained before intestinal transplant. These TCRs come from a human donor who received an intestinal transplant.

This clone was seen once. V gene TRBV9 combines with J gene TRBJ2-5; D is undetermined. Germline V CDR1 and CDR2: SGDLS, YYNGEE. CDR3 length: 14 amino acids. With 3 bases removed from V and 6 bases from J, the gap between germline ends came to 15 bases. The CDR3 here is CASSADLGMKTQYF. The CDR3 coding sequence is TGTGCCAGCAGCGCAGATCTGGGGATGAAGACCCAGTACTTC.

The chain recombines TRBV2 with TRBJ1-6; TRBD1 matches at 8 bases. J gave up 0 bases and V 3 bases, and 4 bases lay outside the gene matches. Germline values: CDR1 SNHLY, CDR2 FYNNEI. The CDR3 is made up of 17 amino acids. CDR3 loop: CASSEWTGSSYNSPLHF. The CDR3 DNA reads TGTGCCAGCAGTGAGTGGACAGGGAGCTCCTATAATTCACCCCTCCACTTT.

This chain links TRBV18 with TRBJ2-2; D is unresolved. Looked up from germline, CDR1 is KGHSH and CDR2 is LQKENI. The CDR3 is 16 amino acids. Deletions cut 8 bases from V and 0 bases from J, with 16 bases between. The CDR3 DNA sequence: TGTGCCAGCCGTTCGGGTACACCAGCGAACACCGGGGAGCTGTTTTTT. Encoded protein: CASRSGTPANTGELFF.

Details on this clone: The same CDR3 arises from other DNA sequences in this sample as well. The V and J genes are TRBV2 and TRBJ1-1, with D perhaps matching TRBD1 (5 bases). This CDR3 contains 13 residues. Germline V gene lookup returns CDR1 SNHLY and CDR2 FYNNEI. The V end was cut by 6 bases, the J end by 8 bases, with 16 bases between. The CDR3 loop reads CASSWRDPGEAFF. CDR3 nucleotide sequence: TGTGCCAGCAGCTGGAGGGACCCTGGGGAAGCTTTCTTT.

The chain uses TRBV7-9 and TRBJ1-1; D call uncertain. From germline, CDR1 is SEHNR and CDR2 FQNEAQ (reference sequence). Trimming shortened V by 2 bases and J by 5 bases, and 12 bases separated the two germline ends. This CDR3 region has 14 residues. CDR3: CASSLFEFGTEAFF. The CDR3, as DNA: TGTGCCAGCAGCTTATTTGAGTTTGGGACTGAAGCTTTCTTT.

This chain joins TRBV27 and TRBJ2-7, with 8 bases identical to TRBD1. With V trimmed by 6 bases and J by 1 base, 11 bases remained unmatched. Germline V gives CDR1 MNHEY, CDR2 SMNVEV (reference sequence). CDR3 size: 16 residues. CDR3 loop: CASRAADRGGSYEQYF. The CDR3 bases are TGTGCCAGCAGGGCTGCAGACAGGGGAGGATCCTACGAGCAGTACTTC.

The sample holds one count of this clone. J is TRBJ2-7 and V is TRBV5-1; 12 bases map to TRBD2. The germline gives CDR1 SGHRS, CDR2 YFSETQ. The CDR3 runs 18 residues. With 4 bases clipped from V and 5 bases from J, the junction kept 16 bases outside the gene matches. DNA for the CDR3: TGCGCCAGCAGCCAACAACCTACTGGACTAGCGGGAACCAACGAGCAGTACTTC. It codes for CASSQQPTGLAGTNEQYF. Supplemented by reference TRBV5-1 and TRBJ2-7, the full variable domain reads KAGVTQTPRYLIKTRGQQVTLSCSPISGHRSVSWYQQTPGQGLQFLFEYFSETQRNKGNFPGRFSGRQFSNSRSEMNVSTLELGDSALYLCASSQQPTGLAGTNEQYFGPGTRLTVT.

The CDR3 bases are TGCGCCAGCAGCCCAGTCGGAGATAGCAATCAGCCCCAGCATTTT. It codes for CASSPVGDSNQPQHF. This chain links TRBV5-1 with TRBJ1-5, with unresolved D. The germline gives CDR1 SGHRS, CDR2 YFSETQ. V lost 4 bases and J lost 0, with 11 bases in between. CDR3 length: 15 amino acids.

Notes on this clone: At one of its ends the junction is not consistent with the germline gene, which may arise from a read error. This chain joins TRBV7-9 and TRBJ2-1; tentative D call: TRBD2 (6 bases). Germline CDR1 is SEHNR and CDR2 is FQNEAQ (reference sequence). CDR3 length: 15 residues. The DNA of the CDR3 is TGTGCCAGCAGCCGGGACTCCCAATCCTACAATGGGCAGTTCTTC. Amino acid sequence: CASSRDSQSYNGQFF. The whole variable domain, remainder taken from reference TRBV7-9 and TRBJ2-1, is DTGVSQNPRHKITKRGQNVTFRCDPISEHNRLYWYRQTLGQGPEFLTYFQNEAQLEKSRLLSDRFSAERPKGSFSTLEIQRTEQGDSAMYLCASSRDSQSYNGQFFGPGTRLTVL.

This clone was detected only once. This chain joins TRBV6-7 and TRBJ2-5; D possibly corresponds to TRBD2 (5 bases). TRBV6-7 is placed among ORFs of uncertain function. CDR3 length: 15 amino acids. V lost 7 bases and J 1 base, leaving 16 bases between the germline ends. CDR3 sequence: CASISKSAAQETQYF. The CDR3 DNA follows: TGTGCCAGCATTTCAAAATCAGCGGCCCAAGAGACCCAGTACTTC.

Comments on this clone: The identical CDR3 is also encoded by other nucleotide sequences in the sample. The rearrangement joins TRBV7-7 to TRBJ2-5; 11 positions match TRBD2. This CDR3 comprises 15 residues. V lost 1 base to trimming and J lost 2 bases; unmatched junction nucleotides: 0. The germline gives CDR1 SSHAT, CDR2 FNYEAQ (reference sequence). The CDR3 reads CASSLGTSGQETQYF. In DNA, the CDR3 is TGTGCCAGCAGCTTAGGGACTAGCGGGCAAGAGACCCAGTACTTC.

The CDR3 sequence: CASTKTVNTEAFF. CDR3 bases: TGTGCCAGCACCAAAACAGTGAACACTGAAGCTTTCTTT. The V gene is TRBV6-5, the J gene TRBJ1-1; no definite D call. Trimming pared 7 bases from V and 0 bases from J, leaving 9 bases between. Germline V gives CDR1 MNHEY, CDR2 SVGAGI. This CDR3 region has 13 residues.

This clone has more than one count but fewer than ten. The rearrangement uses TRBV27 and TRBJ2-7; weak D call: TRBD1 (6 bases). The germline V and J ends were trimmed by 1 base and 5 bases, with 15 bases remaining between them. CDR1 is MNHEY, CDR2 SMNVEV, per germline (reference sequence). The CDR3 runs 15 residues. CDR3 loop: CASSLYPPDRNEQYF. The CDR3 coding sequence is TGTGCCAGCAGTTTATACCCCCCTGACAGGAACGAGCAGTACTTC.

CDR3 loop: CASSYLIADSTEAFF. The CDR3 DNA reads as TGTGCCAGCAGTTACCTTATCGCGGACAGCACTGAAGCTTTCTTT. This chain uses TRBV6-5 with TRBJ1-1; a weak D match, TRBD1 (6 bases). Germline V gene lookup returns CDR1 MNHEY and CDR2 SVGAGI. The CDR3 contains 15 residues. V lost 2 bases and J lost 4, with 14 bases in between.

V gene TRBV7-3 combines with J gene TRBJ2-3, with TRBD2 identical over 9 bases. V gave up 4 bases and J gave up 2 bases; unmatched junction bases: 4. The germline V gene encodes CDR1 SGHTA and CDR2 FQGTGA. The CDR3 spans 15 residues. The CDR3: CASSWTSVATDTQYF. In DNA, the CDR3 is TGTGCCAGCAGCTGGACTAGCGTAGCCACAGATACGCAGTATTTT.

The chain carries TRBV7-6 and TRBJ2-7; the match to TRBD1 covers 9 bases. The CDR3 extends over 15 amino acids. Germline assignment: CDR1 SGHVS and CDR2 FNYEAQ. J gave up 4 bases and V 0 bases, and 4 bases lay outside the gene matches. The CDR3 spells CASSLARDRAYEQYF. The DNA of the CDR3 is TGTGCCAGCAGCTTAGCGAGGGACAGGGCTTACGAGCAGTACTTC.

Comments on this clone: The sample has other DNA sequences that encode this CDR3 too. This chain uses TRBV9 with TRBJ2-6, with D possibly being TRBD2 (5 bases). CDR1 is SGDLS and CDR2 is YYNGEE in the germline V gene. The CDR3 has 15 amino acids. Trimming shortened V by 1 base and J by 0 bases, and 5 bases separated the two germline ends. CDR3 sequence: CASSVRGSGANVLTF. The CDR3 bases are TGTGCCAGCAGCGTACGGGGCTCTGGGGCCAACGTCCTGACTTTC. Full variable domain (remainder filled in from reference TRBV9 and TRBJ2-6): DSGVTQTPKHLITATGQRVTLRCSPRSGDLSVYWYQQSLDQGLQFLIQYYNGEERAKGNILERFSAQQFPDLHSELNLSSLELGDSALYFCASSVRGSGANVLTFGAGSRLTVL.

The rearrangement joins TRBV5-4 to TRBJ1-1; 7 nucleotides align to TRBD1. Germline V lookup: CDR1 SGHNT, CDR2 YYREEE (reference sequence). V shed 4 bases, J shed 1 base, and the junction held 7 bases outside the gene matches. This CDR3 region has 15 residues. CDR3 bases: TGTGCCAGCAGCCCCCGGGACAGCGAGAACACTGAAGCTTTCTTT. Protein: CASSPRDSENTEAFF.

This clone has a single count. The chain links TRBV29-1 to TRBJ2-5; 10 bases line up with TRBD1. This CDR3 comprises 13 residues. Germline V CDR1 and CDR2: SQVTM, ANQGSEA. V lost 7 bases, J lost 4 bases, and 6 bases stayed unmatched. The CDR3 protein is CSADRTGGETQYF. The CDR3 nucleotides are TGCAGCGCAGACCGGACAGGGGGAGAGACCCAGTACTTC. The full variable domain, in which reference TRBV29-1 and TRBJ2-5 provide the parts outside the CDR3, is SAVISQKPSRDICQRGTSLTIQCQVDSQVTMMFWYRQQPGQSLTLIATANQGSEATYESGFVIDKFPISRPNLTFSTLTVSNMSPEDSSIYLCSADRTGGETQYFGPGTRLLVL.

The chain has TRBV2 and TRBJ1-1; D ambiguous. V dropped 4 bases and J dropped 2 bases, with 8 bases sitting between them. Germline V gene sequence: CDR1 SNHLY, CDR2 FYNNEI. The CDR3 is made up of 13 amino acids. The chain's CDR3 is CASSARANTEAFF. DNA for the CDR3: TGTGCCAGCAGTGCTCGGGCTAACACTGAAGCTTTCTTT.

The rearrangement uses TRBV5-6 and TRBJ1-4; 10 bases match TRBD1. J lost 8 bases, V lost 4 bases, and 5 bases had no gene match. This CDR3 comprises 14 residues. Germline lookup yields CDR1 SGHDT and CDR2 YYEEEE. Here the CDR3 DNA reads TGTGCCAGCAGCCGACAGGGGGCGGGAGAAAAACTGTTTTTT. Protein: CASSRQGAGEKLFF.

This clone appeared a single time. The J gene is TRBJ2-7, the V gene TRBV18, with D possibly matching TRBD2 (6 bases). This CDR3 comprises 18 residues. V was pared by 8 bases and J by 3 bases, with 29 bases between. Germline CDR1 reads KGHSH; CDR2 reads LQKENI. The CDR3 nucleotides read TGTGCCAGCCCACTCATCCCGGAAATAGTGGGAGGCGGCTACGAGCAGTACTTC. This gives the protein CASPLIPEIVGGGYEQYF.